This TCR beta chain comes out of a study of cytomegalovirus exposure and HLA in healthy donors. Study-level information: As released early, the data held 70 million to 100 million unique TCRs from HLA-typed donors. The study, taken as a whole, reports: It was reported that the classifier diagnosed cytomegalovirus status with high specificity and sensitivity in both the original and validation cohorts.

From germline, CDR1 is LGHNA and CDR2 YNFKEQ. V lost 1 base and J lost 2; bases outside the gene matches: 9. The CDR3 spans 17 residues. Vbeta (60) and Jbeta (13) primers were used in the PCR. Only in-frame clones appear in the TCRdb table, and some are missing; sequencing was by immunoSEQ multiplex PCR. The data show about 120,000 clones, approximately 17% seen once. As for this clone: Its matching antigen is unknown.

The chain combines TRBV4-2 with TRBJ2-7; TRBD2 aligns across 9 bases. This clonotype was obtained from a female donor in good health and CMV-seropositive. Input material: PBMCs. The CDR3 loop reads CASSQGLGKRGAYEQYF. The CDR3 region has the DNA TGTGCCAGCAGCCAAGGTCTAGGCAAGCGGGGGGCCTACGAGCAGTACTTC.